Following are 24 T cell receptor beta chains from one sample sequenced in a study of blood T cell repertoires in COVID-19. The table came from immunoSEQ multiplex PCR; TCRdb's copy has only in-frame clones and leaves some out. Of 150,000 or so clones listed, about 85% are singletons. The sequenced sample was peripheral blood. These receptors originate from a woman in her 70s with COVID-19, enrolled during active disease.

The CDR3 loop reads CASSSRTGGGDGYTF. The CDR3 region has the DNA TGTGCCAGCAGTTCCCGGACAGGGGGCGGCGATGGCTACACCTTC. The gene calls are TRBV27 and TRBJ1-2, with 11 bases lining up with TRBD1. Trimming removed 4 bases from V and 6 bases from J; junction bases left unmatched: 7. CDR1 is MNHEY and CDR2 is SMNVEV in the germline V gene (reference sequence). The CDR3 is 15 amino acids.

The V and J genes are TRBV6-1 and TRBJ2-7; tentatively, D is TRBD1 (5 bases). Trimming removed 2 bases from V and 7 bases from J, with 6 bases in between. The CDR3 runs 11 residues. From germline, CDR1 is MNHNS and CDR2 SASEGT. The CDR3 is CASSEKGEQYF. CDR3 bases: TGTGCCAGCAGTGAAAAGGGGGAGCAGTACTTC.

The chain joins TRBV6-1 to TRBJ1-3, with no clear D. This CDR3 comprises 19 residues. V was clipped by 0 bases and J by 4 bases, with 22 bases between them. Germline V gives CDR1 MNHNS, CDR2 SASEGT. Here the CDR3 reads CASSEARARTRVRGNTIYF. The CDR3 nucleotides are TGTGCCAGCAGTGAAGCGCGGGCGCGTACGAGGGTTCGAGGAAACACCATATATTTT.

J is TRBJ2-6 and V is TRBV7-7; 10 positions agree with TRBD1. The CDR3 length is 17 residues. Trimming took 5 bases from V and 0 from J; bases not matched to a gene: 4. CDR1 and CDR2 from the germline V gene are SSHAT and FNYEAQ (reference sequence). CDR3 nucleotides: TGTGCCAGCAGCCAGGGGGACAGGGGCTCTGGGGCCAACGTCCTGACTTTC. It codes for CASSQGDRGSGANVLTF.

This clone was found once. The CDR3 DNA follows: TGTGCCAGCAGCGAGGGAGTGGGAATCTCCTACAATGAGCAGTTCTTC. Its translation: CASSEGVGISYNEQFF. The gene calls are TRBV3-1 (or the pseudogene TRBV3-2) and TRBJ2-1; perhaps TRBD2 as D (5 bases). The CDR3 is 16 residues long. Germline values: CDR1 LGHDT, CDR2 YNNKEL (reference sequence). Trimming removed 5 bases from V and 0 bases from J, with 14 bases in between.

The V gene is TRBV2, the J gene TRBJ2-3, with D tentatively TRBD1 (6 bases). The CDR3 has 12 amino acids. The V end lost 4 bases, the J end lost 6 bases, and 8 bases lay between the germline ends. The germline V gene encodes CDR1 SNHLY and CDR2 FYNNEI. The CDR3 DNA reads TGTGCCAGCAGTGCCCAGGGGGATACGCAGTATTTT. Its protein product is CASSAQGDTQYF.

V and J are TRBV18 and TRBJ1-3; weak D call: TRBD1 (5 bases). The germline gives CDR1 KGHSH, CDR2 LQKENI. The V gene lost 3 bases and the J gene lost 3 bases, with 6 bases spanning the gap. This CDR3 is built from 13 residues. The CDR3 region is CASSPTDGNTIYF. The CDR3 coding sequence is TGTGCCAGCTCACCGACAGATGGAAACACCATATATTTT. The whole variable domain, filled in from reference TRBV18 and TRBJ1-3, reads NAGVMQNPRHLVRRRGQEARLRCSPMKGHSHVYWYRQLPEEGLKFMVYLQKENIIDESGMPKERFSAEFPKEGPSILRIQQVVRGDSAAYFCASSPTDGNTIYFGEGSWLTVV.

V and J are TRBV15 and TRBJ1-6; D might be TRBD1 (6 bases). Germline V lookup: CDR1 LNHNV, CDR2 YYDKDF (reference sequence). This CDR3 has 14 residues. Trimming removed 0 bases at V and 7 bases at J, with 7 bases between. CDR3 protein: CATSREQGNSPLHF. CDR3 coding DNA: TGTGCCACCAGCAGAGAACAGGGAAATTCACCCCTCCACTTT.

J is TRBJ2-2 and V is TRBV5-1, with TRBD1 matching over 9 bases. The CDR3 length is 15 residues. Germline values: CDR1 SGHRS, CDR2 YFSETQ. Unmatched junction bases numbered 4, after V lost 3 bases and J lost 4 bases. The DNA of the CDR3 is TGCGCCAGCAGCTCGGGACAGGGTCTCACCGGGGAGCTGTTTTTT. Translation gives CASSSGQGLTGELFF. Full variable domain (rest looked up from reference TRBV5-1 and TRBJ2-2): KAGVTQTPRYLIKTRGQQVTLSCSPISGHRSVSWYQQTPGQGLQFLFEYFSETQRNKGNFPGRFSGRQFSNSRSEMNVSTLELGDSALYLCASSSGQGLTGELFFGEGSRLTVL.

The rearrangement uses TRBV29-1 and TRBJ2-3; D may be TRBD2 (6 bases). Trimming shortened V by 7 bases and J by 2 bases, and 16 bases separated the two germline ends. CDR1 and CDR2 (germline): SQVTM, ANQGSEA. The CDR3 contains 14 residues. The CDR3 DNA reads as TGCAGCGCGGATCGGGGGACGCTCACAGATACGCAGTATTTT. Its protein is CSADRGTLTDTQYF.

The chain joins TRBV19 to TRBJ1-4; D not certain. The CDR3 is 16 amino acids. Germline lookup yields CDR1 LNHDA and CDR2 SQIVND (reference sequence). V dropped 0 bases and J dropped 1 base, with 9 bases sitting between them. The CDR3 reads CASSIEVGKTNEKLFF. In DNA form, the CDR3 reads TGTGCCAGTAGTATAGAGGTCGGGAAAACTAATGAAAAACTGTTTTTT.

In DNA, the CDR3 is TGTGCCAGCAGTTACGGGGGCAGGGGCACCGGGGAGCTGTTTTTT. Its translation is CASSYGGRGTGELFF. The chain has TRBV6-5 and TRBJ2-2, with a weak D call TRBD1 (6 bases). The CDR3 totals 15 residues. V dropped 2 bases and J dropped 4 bases, with 11 bases sitting between them. From germline, CDR1 is MNHEY and CDR2 SVGAGI.

This clone was observed a handful of times. The V call is TRBV4-1, the J call TRBJ1-2; weak D call: TRBD1 (5 bases). Germline V CDR1 and CDR2: MGHRA, YSYEKL. There are 16 residues in the CDR3. V was cut by 0 bases and J by 4 bases, with 15 bases left in between. CDR3 residues: CASSQDYGGTVYGYTF. The CDR3 bases are TGCGCCAGCAGCCAAGATTACGGGGGGACGGTCTATGGCTACACCTTC.

This chain uses TRBV29-1 with TRBJ2-3; TRBD2 matches at 10 bases. The CDR3 contains 12 residues. From germline, CDR1 is SQVTM and CDR2 ANQGSEA. J gave up 5 bases and V 6 bases, and 2 bases lay outside the gene matches. For the CDR3, the DNA is TGCAGCGTAGCGGGGGGGCGAGATACGCAGTATTTT. This codes for CSVAGGRDTQYF.

V gene TRBV14 combines with J gene TRBJ2-5; D perhaps matches TRBD2 (6 bases). CDR1 and CDR2 from the germline V gene are SGHDN and FVKESK. This CDR3 is 15 amino acids long. V gave up 4 bases and J gave up 1 base, with 13 bases separating them. Here the CDR3 reads CASSPYSGVQETQYF. The DNA for the CDR3 is TGTGCCAGCAGCCCTTACTCGGGAGTCCAAGAGACCCAGTACTTC.

The chain has TRBV7-2 and TRBJ1-3; 8 bases are shared with TRBD1. The V segment lost 4 bases and the J segment 0 bases; nucleotides outside the gene matches: 8. CDR1 is SGHTA and CDR2 is FQGNSA in the germline V gene. The CDR3 extends over 17 amino acids. CDR3 bases: TGTGCCAGCAGCTCCTGGACAGGGAGAGGCTCTGGAAACACCATATATTTT. It translates to CASSSWTGRGSGNTIYF.

V usage is TRBV5-1 and J usage is TRBJ2-3; possibly TRBD2 for D (6 bases). Germline-derived CDR1 and CDR2 are SGHRS and YFSETQ. This CDR3 comprises 14 residues. Trimming cost V 0 bases and J 2 bases, with 7 bases left between them. CDR3 nucleotide sequence: TGCGCCAGCAGCTTGGCGGACTACACAGATACGCAGTATTTT. It is translated as CASSLADYTDTQYF.

This rearrangement joins TRBV4-1 to TRBJ1-4; TRBD1 matches at 8 bases. J lost 7 bases, V lost 3 bases, and 4 bases had no gene match. The V gene's germline CDR1 is MGHRA and CDR2 YSYEKL. This CDR3 is 14 amino acids long. CDR3 region: CASSQTGEGEKLFF. CDR3 coding DNA: TGCGCCAGCAGCCAGACAGGGGAGGGTGAAAAACTGTTTTTT.

This chain links TRBV3-1 (or the pseudogene TRBV3-2) with TRBJ1-1; 8 positions agree with TRBD1. The V gene end was trimmed by 3 bases and the J gene end by 6 bases; junction bases not matched to a gene: 9. Germline CDR1 LGHDT, CDR2 YNNKEL (reference sequence). CDR3 length equals 15 residues. CDR3 sequence (DNA): TGTGCCAGCAGCCAGCTCAACAGGGGGAGCGCTGAAGCTTTCTTT. This translates into CASSQLNRGSAEAFF.

The chain has TRBV19 and TRBJ1-2, with 9 positions matching TRBD1. Germline CDR1 reads LNHDA; CDR2 reads SQIVND (reference sequence). V shed 4 bases and J 1 base; nucleotides not matched to a gene: 16. The CDR3 covers 19 residues. CDR3 coding DNA: TGTGCCAGTAGTACCGGACCGGGACAGGGAGGATCCCTTAACTATGGCTACACCTTC. It codes for CASSTGPGQGGSLNYGYTF.

V usage is TRBV27 and J usage is TRBJ2-5; tentatively, D is TRBD2 (6 bases). The length of the CDR3 is 12 residues. Germline CDR1 is MNHEY and CDR2 is SMNVEV (reference sequence). The ends were cut back, 11 bases at V and 5 bases at J, with 15 bases in the middle. The CDR3 sequence: CAGPRGKETQYF. The CDR3 region has the DNA TGTGCCGGGCCTCGGGGGAAGGAGACCCAGTACTTC.

The chain couples TRBV24-1 to TRBJ2-2; 9 positions agree with TRBD2. V lost 2 bases to trimming and J lost 5 bases; unmatched junction nucleotides: 5. This CDR3 comprises 16 residues. Per the germline V gene, CDR1 is KGHDR and CDR2 is SFDVKD. The CDR3 DNA sequence: TGTGCCACCAGTGATTGGACTAGCGACCGAACCGGGGAGCTGTTTTTT. Encoded protein: CATSDWTSDRTGELFF.

The chain couples TRBV10-3 to TRBJ1-1, with a weak D call TRBD1 (6 bases). The germline V gene encodes CDR1 ENHRY and CDR2 SYGVKD. Trimming took 9 bases from V and 4 from J, leaving 18 bases between them. The length of the CDR3 is 14 residues. The CDR3 spells CAISSGQWGTEAFF. In DNA form, the CDR3 reads TGTGCCATAAGCTCCGGACAGTGGGGCACTGAAGCTTTCTTT.

The chain is built from TRBV9 and TRBJ1-2; the match to TRBD1 covers 9 bases. Germline V gene data show CDR1 as SGDLS and CDR2 as YYNGEE. V trimming: 4 bases; J trimming: 4 bases; junction bases outside the gene matches: 8. The CDR3 loop spans 15 amino acids. The CDR3 DNA sequence: TGTGCCAGCAGCACACAGGGGGCTGCCGGCTATGGCTACACCTTC. Translated, it gives CASSTQGAAGYGYTF.